This T cell receptor (beta chain) was observed in a study of tumor-infiltrating lymphocytes in primary liver carcinoma. A primer matching the constant region was used to make TCR beta cDNA from 500 ng of total RNA. Libraries for TCR beta were built through three nested multiplex PCR rounds, which together made up a slightly modified ARM-PCR procedure. Each of the first two PCR rounds ran approximately 10 cycles with TRBV1-TRBV30 forward and C-beta reverse primers. TCRdb re-derived calls from the multiplex PCR reads in MiXCR, one entry per CDR3 protein. The table lists roughly 78,000 distinct CDR3 sequences, 60% to 80% of them singletons. The germline gives CDR1 LGHNT, CDR2 FRNRAP. With 3 bases removed from V and 8 bases from J, the gap between germline ends came to 11 bases. The CDR3 is 13 residues long. In its sample, this clonotype was seen many times. Extraction of RNA together with DNA used roughly 19-31 mg of unsorted bulk tissue.

The clonotype was recovered from a woman in her sixties with primary liver carcinoma and hepatitis B virus infection. Source material: liver tumor tissue from sampling region 4. This sample's subset: tumor region T4, right-lateral pole. The chain links TRBV12-5 to TRBJ2-1; weak D call: TRBD2 (5 bases). CDR3 residues: CASGFPTIHEQFF. The DNA for the CDR3 is TGTGCTAGTGGTTTCCCGACTATCCATGAGCAGTTCTTC.